This T cell receptor beta chain was identified in a study of blood T cell repertoires in COVID-19. Turning to the study itself: T cells, B-cell-depleted T cells, or PBMCs supplied cDNA or gDNA.

In the original processing: From reference gene primer amplification, estimates of nucleated cell counts were derived. Method: immunoSEQ multiplex PCR; TCRdb's copy keeps in-frame clones and lacks some. V and J calls and clone size come straight from that table; D and trimming were deduced from the DNA. The sample has roughly 30,000 clones; over 75% are singletons. CDR1 KGHSH and CDR2 LQKENI come from the germline V gene. V shed 3 bases and J 4 bases; nucleotides not matched to a gene: 8. The CDR3 covers 16 residues. Only a few counts were recorded for this clone. This chain links TRBV18 with TRBJ1-2, with 10 bases lining up with TRBD1. The clonotype comes from a human donor in a cohort sampled during active COVID-19. The sample comprised peripheral blood. The CDR3 sequence is CASSPQDRGAAYGYTF. Here the CDR3 DNA reads TGTGCCAGCTCACCCCAGGACAGGGGGGCGGCCTATGGCTACACCTTC.